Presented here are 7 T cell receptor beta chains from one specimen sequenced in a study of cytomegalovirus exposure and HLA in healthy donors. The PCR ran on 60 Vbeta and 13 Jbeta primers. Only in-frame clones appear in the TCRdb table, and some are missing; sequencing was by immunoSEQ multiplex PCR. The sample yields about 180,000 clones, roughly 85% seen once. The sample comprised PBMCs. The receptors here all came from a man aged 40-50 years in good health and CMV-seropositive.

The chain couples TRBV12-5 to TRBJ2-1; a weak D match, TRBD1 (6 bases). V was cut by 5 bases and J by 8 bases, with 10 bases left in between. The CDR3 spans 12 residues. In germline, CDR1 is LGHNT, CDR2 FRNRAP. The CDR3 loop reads CASGRRGDEQFF. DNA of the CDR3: TGTGCTAGTGGTCGCAGGGGCGATGAGCAGTTCTTC.

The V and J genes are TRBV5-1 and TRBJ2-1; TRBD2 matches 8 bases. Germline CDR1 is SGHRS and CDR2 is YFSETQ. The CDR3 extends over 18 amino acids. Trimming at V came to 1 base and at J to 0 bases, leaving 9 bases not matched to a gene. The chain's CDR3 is CASSLPLAERYSYNEQFF. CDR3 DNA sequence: TGCGCCAGCAGCTTGCCACTAGCGGAAAGGTACTCCTACAATGAGCAGTTCTTC.

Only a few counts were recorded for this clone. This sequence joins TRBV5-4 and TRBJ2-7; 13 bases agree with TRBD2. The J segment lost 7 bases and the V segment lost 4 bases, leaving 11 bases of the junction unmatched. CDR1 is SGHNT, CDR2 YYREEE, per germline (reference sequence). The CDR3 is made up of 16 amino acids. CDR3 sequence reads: CASSLPTSGRAGEQYF. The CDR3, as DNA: TGTGCCAGCAGCCTACCTACTAGCGGGAGGGCCGGGGAGCAGTACTTC. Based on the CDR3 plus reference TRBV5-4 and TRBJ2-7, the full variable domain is ETGVTQSPTHLIKTRGQQVTLRCSSQSGHNTVSWYQQALGQGPQFIFQYYREEENGRGNFPPRFSGLQFPNYSSELNVNALELDDSALYLCASSLPTSGRAGEQYFGPGTRLTVT.

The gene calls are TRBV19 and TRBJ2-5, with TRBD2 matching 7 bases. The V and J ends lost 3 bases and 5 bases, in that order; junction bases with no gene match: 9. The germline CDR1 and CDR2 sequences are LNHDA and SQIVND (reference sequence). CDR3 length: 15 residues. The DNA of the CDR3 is TGTGCCAGTAGTATTCTGACTCTCGGGGGGGAGACCCAGTACTTC. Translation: CASSILTLGGETQYF.

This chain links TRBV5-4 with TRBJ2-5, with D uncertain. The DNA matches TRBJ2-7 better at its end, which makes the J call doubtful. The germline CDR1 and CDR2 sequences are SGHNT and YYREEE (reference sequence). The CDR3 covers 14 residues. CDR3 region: CASSLRHTPYEQYF. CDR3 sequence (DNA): TGTGCCAGCAGCTTGCGACATACCCCCTACGAGCAGTACTTC.

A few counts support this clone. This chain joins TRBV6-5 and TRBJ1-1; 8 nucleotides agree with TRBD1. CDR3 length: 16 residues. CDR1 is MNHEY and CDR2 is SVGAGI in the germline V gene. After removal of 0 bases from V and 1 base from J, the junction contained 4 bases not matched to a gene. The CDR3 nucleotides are TGTGCCAGCAGTTACTCCCAGGGGGCAGGGAACACTGAAGCTTTCTTT. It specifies CASSYSQGAGNTEAFF.

The CDR3 sequence is CASSGRRENNEQFF. The CDR3 nucleotides are TGTGCCAGCAGCGGTCGGAGGGAGAACAATGAGCAGTTCTTC. V gene TRBV7-6 combines with J gene TRBJ2-1; TRBD2 might be the D (6 bases). There are 14 residues in the CDR3. Germline lookup yields CDR1 SGHVS and CDR2 FNYEAQ. V was pared by 5 bases and J by 5 bases, with 13 bases between.